Listed below are T cell receptor beta chains from one sample, sequenced in a study of monozygotic twins with inflammatory bowel disease. Reprocessing the 5' RACE reads, TCRdb reports a single entry for every CDR3 protein and omits DNA. The sample holds 170,000 or so distinct CDR3 sequences. The sample was blood. The receptors were gathered from a human donor with ulcerative colitis or Crohn's disease, or a healthy co-twin of an affected twin (not recorded which). Each CDR3 is given with its conserved first and last residue.

TRBV5-1,TRBJ2-2,CASSWTRGNTGELFF
TRBV18,TRBJ1-5,CASSPRGQGGSQPQHF
TRBV14,TRBJ2-1,CASSPRRRDLPSYNEQFF
TRBV24-1,TRBJ1-5,CATSDTAQPPNQPQHF
TRBV7-2,TRBJ1-2,CASSWEGPGYTF
TRBV5-1,TRBJ2-7,CASRGLAGAYEQYF
TRBV5-6,TRBJ2-3,CASSFGLTYSTDTQYF
TRBV28,TRBJ2-5,CASSSGGVQETQYF
TRBV6-1,TRBJ1-1,CASSSLPVDTEAFF
TRBV7-3,TRBJ1-1,CASSPGTGKEAFF
TRBV6-5,TRBJ2-2,CASSYNNPTGSTGELFF
TRBV10-3,TRBJ2-3,CAICGTSSTNTQYF
TRBV20-1,TRBJ2-5,CSAIRAKETQYF
TRBV29-1,TRBJ2-7,CSVEVAGDNYEQYF
TRBV10-2,TRBJ2-2,CASRRGGELFF
TRBV7-3,TRBJ2-5,CASSLTGTSGETQYF
TRBV6-6,TRBJ2-5,CASSTNPRGETQYF
TRBV10-3,TRBJ1-4,CAISVGEKLFF
TRBV7-2,TRBJ2-2,CASSLRGLTSNTGELFF
TRBV12-3/TRBV12-4,TRBJ1-6,CASSFGGENSPLHF
TRBV5-1,TRBJ1-1,CATSGAGTEAFF
TRBV7-9,TRBJ2-5,CASSRLWTHQETQYF
TRBV30,TRBJ1-2,CAWREEAINYGYTF
TRBV27,TRBJ1-1,CASRPIDRGTEAFF
TRBV27,TRBJ1-4,CASMIRGGGRNEKLFF
TRBV7-6,TRBJ2-2,CASTSGGTRTGELFF
TRBV28,TRBJ2-1,CASSLLLAGGPQNEQFF
TRBV5-1,TRBJ2-5,CASSLMVAGPQETQYF
TRBV27,TRBJ1-2,CASSLGGPYGYTF
TRBV2,TRBJ2-6,CASRSGVSGANVLTF
TRBV29-1,TRBJ2-3,CSAIQGSDTQYF
TRBV11-2,TRBJ2-7,CASSFTGAREQYF
TRBV6-2/TRBV6-3,TRBJ1-1,CASSYIGRTEAFF
TRBV5-1,TRBJ2-1,CASTTARGYPYNEQFF
TRBV5-1,TRBJ2-7,CASSYGLAGGGAYEQYF
TRBV7-3,TRBJ2-1,CASSSLGGLFNEQFF
TRBV2,TRBJ2-3,CASSRQQGGDTQYF
TRBV5-6,TRBJ1-1,CASSPGTGGMNTEAFF
TRBV7-3,TRBJ2-3,CASSLAIGLTDTQYF
TRBV7-6,TRBJ2-1,CASSLALGGGEQFF
TRBV3-1,TRBJ2-3,CASGSPPDTQYF
TRBV6-2/TRBV6-3,TRBJ2-5,CASSPEQAGETQYF
TRBV5-1,TRBJ1-6,CASSSVTGASSPLHF
TRBV12-3/TRBV12-4,TRBJ2-7,CASSPPGPSSYEQYF
TRBV29-1,TRBJ2-2,CSVLGAGAGELFF
TRBV28,TRBJ1-1,CASSFITEAFF
TRBV5-6,TRBJ1-2,CASTRTLLGYTF
TRBV6-2/TRBV6-3,TRBJ2-7,CASSPWASTYEQYF
TRBV7-6,TRBJ2-7,CASSLDRGEDEQYF
TRBV5-6,TRBJ2-1,CASSSIGEQFF
TRBV10-3,TRBJ2-2,CAISDPAGDNTGELFF
TRBV9,TRBJ2-3,CASSELGGEDTQYF
TRBV27,TRBJ2-2,CASLGGGELFF
TRBV24-1,TRBJ2-3,CATRDTDTDTQYF
TRBV5-1,TRBJ2-3,CASSSYTDTQYF